A selection of T cell receptor beta chains follows, all from one sample in a study of blood T cell repertoires in COVID-19. Method: immunoSEQ multiplex PCR; TCRdb's copy keeps in-frame clones and lacks some. This sample yields about 270,000 clones, of which 85% to 95% are seen a single time; 2.5% to 3% belongs to the top ten. Material for sequencing was PBMCs or T cells enriched from blood (not recorded which). These receptors came from a man aged 40-49 years who had been exposed to COVID-19. CDR3s include the opening cysteine and the closing phenylalanine or tryptophan. The order of the fields is clone size, D gene, V gene, J gene, CDR3 protein, CDR3 DNA. D genes are given only for firm matches. Clone size is given for some rows only: seen once, a few or many times, or a class if the clone is expanded.

>NA|TRBD1|TRBV30|TRBJ1-1
CAWSTGMNTEAFF
TGTGCCTGGTCGACAGGGATGAACACTGAAGCTTTCTTT
>NA|NA|TRBV6-5|TRBJ2-2
CASWTTNTGELFF
TGTGCCAGCTGGACAACGAACACCGGGGAGCTGTTTTTT
>NA|NA|TRBV4-1|TRBJ1-1
CASSLAARGQNTEAFF
TGCGCCAGCAGCCTAGCAGCGAGGGGACAGAACACTGAAGCTTTCTTT
>NA|NA|TRBV28|TRBJ1-4
CASSLSGMADEKLFF
TGTGCCAGCAGTTTGTCCGGGATGGCGGATGAAAAACTGTTTTTT
>NA|TRBD2|TRBV6-2/TRBV6-3|TRBJ2-7
CASSRGVFSGRTHYEQYF
TGTGCCAGCAGTCGGGGAGTCTTTAGCGGGAGGACACACTACGAGCAGTACTTC
>NA|NA|TRBV19|TRBJ2-2
CASSIGQNTGELFF
TGTGCCAGTAGTATTGGGCAAAACACCGGGGAGCTGTTTTTT
>NA|NA|TRBV28|TRBJ1-2
CASSSLNYGYTF
TGTGCCAGCAGTTCGTTAAACTATGGCTACACCTTC
>NA|TRBD2|TRBV14|TRBJ2-1
CASSQDVSGIYNEQFF
TGTGCCAGCAGCCAAGATGTAAGCGGGATATACAATGAGCAGTTCTTC
>few|NA|TRBV11-3|TRBJ1-2
CASSLGTSTLGSYGYTF
TGTGCCAGCAGCTTAGGGACGTCCACTCTCGGGAGCTATGGCTACACCTTC
>NA|TRBD1|TRBV12-5|TRBJ2-7
CASGLYRGREYEQYF
TGTGCTAGTGGTTTGTACAGGGGGCGTGAATACGAGCAGTACTTC
>NA|NA|TRBV20-1|TRBJ1-1
CSARDRYEAFF
TGCAGTGCTAGAGATAGATATGAAGCTTTCTTT
>NA|TRBD1|TRBV13|TRBJ1-2
CASSSTGQGGYTF
TGTGCCAGCAGCTCCACGGGACAGGGGGGCTACACCTTC
>NA|TRBD1|TRBV28|TRBJ2-7
CASSLDRVNYEQYF
TGTGCCAGCAGTTTGGACAGGGTAAACTACGAGCAGTACTTC
>NA|TRBD1|TRBV28|TRBJ1-5
CASSSVRDRGAPQHF
TGTGCCAGCAGTTCGGTCCGGGACAGGGGTGCGCCCCAGCATTTT
>many|TRBD2|TRBV7-2|TRBJ2-1
CASSPLAGGNNEQFF
TGTGCCAGCAGCCCCCTAGCGGGAGGGAACAATGAGCAGTTCTTC
>NA|NA|TRBV27|TRBJ1-3
CASSLSWQSGNTIYF
TGTGCCAGCAGTTTATCGTGGCAGTCTGGAAACACCATATATTTT
>NA|NA|TRBV25-1|TRBJ1-2
CASSESGRENYGYTF
TGTGCCAGCAGTGAGTCGGGGAGGGAGAACTATGGCTACACCTTC
>NA|NA|TRBV24-1|TRBJ2-5
CATGQDKETQYF
TGTGCCACCGGGCAGGACAAAGAGACCCAGTACTTC
>NA|TRBD2|TRBV4-3|TRBJ2-1
CASSQDWLAGGYNEQFF
TGCGCCAGCAGCCAAGATTGGCTAGCGGGAGGATACAATGAGCAGTTCTTC
>NA|NA|TRBV18|TRBJ1-1
CASSPPFTGTEAFF
TGTGCCAGCTCACCACCGTTTACGGGCACTGAAGCTTTCTTT
>once|NA|TRBV10-3|TRBJ2-1
CAIRSREGNEQFF
TGTGCCATCAGATCCCGGGAAGGAAATGAGCAGTTCTTC
>NA|NA|TRBV4-1|TRBJ1-1
CASSRPPGEAFF
TGCGCCAGCAGCCGACCCCCAGGTGAAGCTTTCTTT
>NA|NA|TRBV30|TRBJ2-5
CAWSVDPGLETQYF
TGTGCCTGGAGTGTTGATCCAGGACTAGAGACCCAGTACTTC
>NA|NA|TRBV6-6|TRBJ2-5
CASSYSAGMETQYF
TGTGCCAGCAGTTACTCTGCAGGAATGGAGACCCAGTACTTC
>NA|TRBD1|TRBV3-1/TRBV3-2|TRBJ1-4
CASSQAGGNEKLFF
TGTGCCAGCAGCCAAGCAGGGGGTAATGAAAAACTGTTTTTT
>NA|NA|TRBV6-2/TRBV6-3|TRBJ2-5
CASSAGQETQYF
TGTGCCAGCAGTGCGGGACAAGAGACCCAGTACTTC
>NA|NA|TRBV2|TRBJ1-1
CASSDQTGYMNTEAFF
TGTGCCAGCAGTGATCAGACAGGTTACATGAACACTGAAGCTTTCTTT
>once|NA|TRBV28|TRBJ2-7
CASSPPVHYEQYF
TGTGCCAGCAGTCCCCCGGTCCACTACGAGCAGTACTTC
>NA|TRBD1|TRBV27|TRBJ2-7
CASSPRQGQDEQYF
TGTGCCAGCAGTCCAAGACAGGGTCAGGACGAGCAGTACTTC
>NA|TRBD1|TRBV28|TRBJ1-5
CASSFPQGAANQPQHF
TGTGCCAGCAGTTTTCCGCAGGGGGCGGCCAATCAGCCCCAGCATTTT
>few|NA|TRBV5-6|TRBJ2-7
CASSLGTSEQYF
TGTGCCAGCAGCTTGGGAACCAGCGAGCAGTACTTC
>NA|TRBD2|TRBV5-3|TRBJ2-7
CARSPSGLAGGNEQYF
TGTGCCAGAAGCCCATCGGGACTAGCGGGAGGAAACGAGCAGTACTTC